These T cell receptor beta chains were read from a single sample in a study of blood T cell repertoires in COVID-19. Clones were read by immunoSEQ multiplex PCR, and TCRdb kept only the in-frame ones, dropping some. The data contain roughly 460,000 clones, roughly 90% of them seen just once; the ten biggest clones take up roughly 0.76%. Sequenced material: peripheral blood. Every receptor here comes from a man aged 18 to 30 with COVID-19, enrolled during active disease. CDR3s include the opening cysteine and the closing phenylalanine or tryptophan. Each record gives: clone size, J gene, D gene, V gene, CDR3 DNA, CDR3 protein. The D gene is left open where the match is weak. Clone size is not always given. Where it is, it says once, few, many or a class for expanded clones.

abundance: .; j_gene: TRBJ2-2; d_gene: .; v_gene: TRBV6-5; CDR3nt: TGTGCCAGCACCCTATCTAGCCCGAACACCGGGGAGCTGTTTTTT; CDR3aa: CASTLSSPNTGELFF
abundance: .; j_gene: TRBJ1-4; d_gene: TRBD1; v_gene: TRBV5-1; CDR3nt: TGCGCCAGCAGCTTGGGTGACAGGGGGGGTGAAAAACTGTTTTTT; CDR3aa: CASSLGDRGGEKLFF
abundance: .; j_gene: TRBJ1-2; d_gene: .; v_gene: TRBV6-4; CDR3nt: TGTGCCAGCCAAGGACAGTATGGCTACACCTTC; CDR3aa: CASQGQYGYTF
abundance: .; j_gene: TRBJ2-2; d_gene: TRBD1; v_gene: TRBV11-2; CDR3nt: TGTGCCAGCAGCTTAGATCGTAGAGGGACAGGGAACACCGGGGAGCTGTTTTTT; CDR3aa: CASSLDRRGTGNTGELFF
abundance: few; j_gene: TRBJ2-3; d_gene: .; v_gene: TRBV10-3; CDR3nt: TGTGCCATCAGTGAGTCGACAGGCACAGATACGCAGTATTTT; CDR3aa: CAISESTGTDTQYF
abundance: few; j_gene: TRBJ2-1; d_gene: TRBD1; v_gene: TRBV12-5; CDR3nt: TGTGCTAGTGTCCCGGGACAGGCCTACAATGAGCAGTTCTTC; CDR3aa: CASVPGQAYNEQFF
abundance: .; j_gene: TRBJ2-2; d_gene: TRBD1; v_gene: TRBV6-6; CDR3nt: TGTGCCAGCAGCCGGGGACAGTTGAACACCGGGGAGCTGTTTTTT; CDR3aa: CASSRGQLNTGELFF
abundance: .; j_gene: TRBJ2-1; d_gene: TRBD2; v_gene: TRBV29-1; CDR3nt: TGCAGCGTAGGGAGGGGCACTGGCTCCTACAATGAGCAGTTCTTC; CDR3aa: CSVGRGTGSYNEQFF
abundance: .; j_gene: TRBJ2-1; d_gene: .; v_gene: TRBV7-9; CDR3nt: TGTGCCAGCAGCTTAGCCGGGACACCTAACAATGAGCAGTTCTTC; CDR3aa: CASSLAGTPNNEQFF
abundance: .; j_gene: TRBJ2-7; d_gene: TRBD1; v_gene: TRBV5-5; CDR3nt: TGTGCCAGCAGGATTGGACAGGGTTGGAACGAGCAGTACTTC; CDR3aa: CASRIGQGWNEQYF
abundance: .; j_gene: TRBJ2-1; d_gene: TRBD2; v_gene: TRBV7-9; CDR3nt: TGTGCCAGCAGCCCATTAGCGGGAGGCCCCCGCAATGAGCAGTTCTTC; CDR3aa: CASSPLAGGPRNEQFF
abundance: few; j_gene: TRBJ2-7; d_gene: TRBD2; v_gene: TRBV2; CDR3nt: TGTGCCAGCAGTGAATCTTTTGCTAGCGGGAGGCCTCCCTCCTTC; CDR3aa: CASSESFASGRPPSF
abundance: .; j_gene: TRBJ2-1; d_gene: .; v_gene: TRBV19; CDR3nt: TGTGCCAGTAATACGGGTGTAGAGCAGTTCTTC; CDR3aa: CASNTGVEQFF
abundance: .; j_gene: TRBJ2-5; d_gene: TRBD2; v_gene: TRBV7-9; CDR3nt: TGTGCCAGCAGCTTCGTCGGGACTAGCGGGACCCAGTACTTC; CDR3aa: CASSFVGTSGTQYF
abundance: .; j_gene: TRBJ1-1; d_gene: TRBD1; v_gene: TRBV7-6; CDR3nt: TGTGCCAGCAGTCGAGACAGGGCCGACACTGAAGCTTTCTTT; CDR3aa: CASSRDRADTEAFF
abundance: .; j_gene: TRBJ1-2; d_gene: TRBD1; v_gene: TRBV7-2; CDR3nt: TGTGCCAGCAGTCACACAGGGGCTAACTATGGCTACACCTTC; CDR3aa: CASSHTGANYGYTF
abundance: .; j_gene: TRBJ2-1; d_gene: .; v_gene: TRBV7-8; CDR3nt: TGTGCCAGCAGACCCAGAAACAATGAGCAGTTCTTC; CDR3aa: CASRPRNNEQFF
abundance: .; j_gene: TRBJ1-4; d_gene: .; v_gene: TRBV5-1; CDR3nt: TGCGCCAGCAGTTCCCAGGTGTTTAATGAAAAACTGTTTTTT; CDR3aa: CASSSQVFNEKLFF
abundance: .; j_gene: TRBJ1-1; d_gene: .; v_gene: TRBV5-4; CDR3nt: TGTGCCAGCAACCGGGGGGGACTGAACACTGAAGCTTTCTTT; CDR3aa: CASNRGGLNTEAFF
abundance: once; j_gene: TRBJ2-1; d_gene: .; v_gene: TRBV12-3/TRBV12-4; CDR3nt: TGTGCCAGCAACCGACAGGCCTACAATGAGCAGTTCTTC; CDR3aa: CASNRQAYNEQFF
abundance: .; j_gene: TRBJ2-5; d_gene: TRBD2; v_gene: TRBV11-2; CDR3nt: TGTGCCAGCAGCTCCAGCCTTCTAGCGGGAGGCCAAGAGACCCAGTACTTC; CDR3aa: CASSSSLLAGGQETQYF
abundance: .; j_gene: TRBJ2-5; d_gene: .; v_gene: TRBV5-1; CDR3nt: TGCGCCAGCAGCCGCAACCGGGGAAGCCAAGAGACCCAGTACTTC; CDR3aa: CASSRNRGSQETQYF
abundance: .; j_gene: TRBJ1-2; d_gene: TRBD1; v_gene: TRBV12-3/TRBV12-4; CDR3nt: TGTGCCAGCAGTTTGGCAGGGGGATATGGCTACACCTTC; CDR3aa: CASSLAGGYGYTF
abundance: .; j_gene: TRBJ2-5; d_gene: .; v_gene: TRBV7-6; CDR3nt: TGTGCCAGCAGCTTAGGGAGCGCGGCCCAGTACTTC; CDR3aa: CASSLGSAAQYF
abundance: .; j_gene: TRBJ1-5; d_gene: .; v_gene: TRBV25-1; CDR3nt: TGTGCCAGCAGCGAAGGGGGGGCGTACAATCAGCCCCAGCATTTT; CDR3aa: CASSEGGAYNQPQHF
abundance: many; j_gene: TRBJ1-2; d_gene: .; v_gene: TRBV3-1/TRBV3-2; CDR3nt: TGTGCCAGCAGCCAAGCGGCTAACTATGGCTACACCTTC; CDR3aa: CASSQAANYGYTF
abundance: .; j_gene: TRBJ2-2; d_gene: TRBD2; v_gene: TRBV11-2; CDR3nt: TGTGCCAGCAGCTTAGGACAGCGGGGGGGTATCACCGGGGAGCTGTTTTTT; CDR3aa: CASSLGQRGGITGELFF
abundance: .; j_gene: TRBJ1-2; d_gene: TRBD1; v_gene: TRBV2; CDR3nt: TGTGCCAGCAGCTACGCCGGGACAGGGTTTAACTATGGCTACACCTTC; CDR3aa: CASSYAGTGFNYGYTF
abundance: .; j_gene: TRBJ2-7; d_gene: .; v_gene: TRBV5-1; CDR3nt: TGCGCCAGCAGCTTGGGACAGGAGCTAGGGGAGCAGTACTTC; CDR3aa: CASSLGQELGEQYF
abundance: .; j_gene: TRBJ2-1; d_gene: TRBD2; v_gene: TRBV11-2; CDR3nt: TGTGCCAGCAGCCTCCAAGCGGGGAGCTCCTACAATGAGCAGTTCTTC; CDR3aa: CASSLQAGSSYNEQFF
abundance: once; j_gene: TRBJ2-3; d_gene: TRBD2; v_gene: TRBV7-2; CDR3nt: TGTGCCAGCAGCTTCCAACCACTAGCGGGAGGGCCGGATACGCAGTATTTT; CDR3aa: CASSFQPLAGGPDTQYF
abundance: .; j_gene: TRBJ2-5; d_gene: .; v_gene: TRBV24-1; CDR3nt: TGTGCCACCAGTGAGGGGGGGCGAGAGACCCAGTACTTC; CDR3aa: CATSEGGRETQYF
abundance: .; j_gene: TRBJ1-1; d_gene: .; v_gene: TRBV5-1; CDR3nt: TGCGCCAGCAGCTTTGTACCGGGGGACACTGAAGCTTTCTTT; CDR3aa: CASSFVPGDTEAFF
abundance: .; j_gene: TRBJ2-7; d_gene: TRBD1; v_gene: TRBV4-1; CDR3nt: TGCGCCAGCAGCCAAATTACAGGGGCCTACGAGCAGTACTTC; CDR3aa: CASSQITGAYEQYF
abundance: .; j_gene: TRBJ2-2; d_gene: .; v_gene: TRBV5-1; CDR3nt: TGCGCCAGCAGCTTGGGACAGATGAGCACCGGGGAGCTGTTTTTT; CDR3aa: CASSLGQMSTGELFF
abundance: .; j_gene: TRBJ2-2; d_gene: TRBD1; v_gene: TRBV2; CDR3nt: TGTGCCAGCAGGCCCAGGACAGGGAATATCGGGGAGCTGTTTTTT; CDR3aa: CASRPRTGNIGELFF
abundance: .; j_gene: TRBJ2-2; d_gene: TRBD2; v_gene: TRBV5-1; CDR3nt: TGCGCCAGCAAGGCGCTAGCGGGAGTAGGATCGGGGGAGCTGTTTTTT; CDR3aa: CASKALAGVGSGELFF
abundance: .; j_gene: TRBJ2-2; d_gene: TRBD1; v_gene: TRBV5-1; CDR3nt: TGCGCCAGCAGCCTCAGGACAGGGGGCTATGCCGGGGAGCTGTTTTTT; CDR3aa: CASSLRTGGYAGELFF
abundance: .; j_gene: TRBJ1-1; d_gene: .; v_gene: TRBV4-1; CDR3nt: TGCGCCAGCAGCCAAGATGGAGCAGGGGTTTCTGAAGCTTTCTTT; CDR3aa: CASSQDGAGVSEAFF
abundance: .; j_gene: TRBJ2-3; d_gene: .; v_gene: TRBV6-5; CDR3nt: TGTGCCAGCAGCTACCGACAGGCCAGCACAGATACGCAGTATTTT; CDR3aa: CASSYRQASTDTQYF
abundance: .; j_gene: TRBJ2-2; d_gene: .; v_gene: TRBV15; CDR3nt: TGTGCCACCAGCAGAGATCGGGGCACCGGGGAGCTGTTTTTT; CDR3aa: CATSRDRGTGELFF
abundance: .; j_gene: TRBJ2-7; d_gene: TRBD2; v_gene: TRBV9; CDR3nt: TGTGCCAGCAGCGTAGAGGCGGGAGGAGCCTACGAGCAGTACTTC; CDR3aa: CASSVEAGGAYEQYF
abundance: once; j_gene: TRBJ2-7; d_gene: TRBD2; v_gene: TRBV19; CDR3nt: TGTGCCAGTATCGGGACTAGCGGGAGCAACGAGCAGTACTTC; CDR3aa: CASIGTSGSNEQYF
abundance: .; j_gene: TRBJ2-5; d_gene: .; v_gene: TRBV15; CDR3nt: TGTGCCACGGGGCAGGGTACAGAGACCCAGTACTTC; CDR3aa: CATGQGTETQYF
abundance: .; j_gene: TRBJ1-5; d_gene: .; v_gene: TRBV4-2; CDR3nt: TGTGCCAGCAGCCAAGGACAGTATAGCAATCAGCCCCAGCATTTT; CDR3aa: CASSQGQYSNQPQHF
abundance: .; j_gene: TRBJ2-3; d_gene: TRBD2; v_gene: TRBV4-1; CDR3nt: TGCGCCAGCAGCCAAGATGGGACTAGCGGGAGGGCCGGGGCGCAGTATTTT; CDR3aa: CASSQDGTSGRAGAQYF
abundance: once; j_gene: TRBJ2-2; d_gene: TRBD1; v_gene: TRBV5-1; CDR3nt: TGCGCCAGCACCCCGACAGGGACGGGCACCGGGGAGCTGTTTTTT; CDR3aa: CASTPTGTGTGELFF
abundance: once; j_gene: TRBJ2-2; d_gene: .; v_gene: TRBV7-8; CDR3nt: TGTGCCAGCAGCTTAAACCCGAGCGCGAACACCGGGGAGCTGTTTTTT; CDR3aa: CASSLNPSANTGELFF
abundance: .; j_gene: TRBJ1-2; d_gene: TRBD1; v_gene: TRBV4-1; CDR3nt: TGCGCCAGCAGAGATGAGGGACAGGAGTTTAACTATGGCTACACCTTC; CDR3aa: CASRDEGQEFNYGYTF
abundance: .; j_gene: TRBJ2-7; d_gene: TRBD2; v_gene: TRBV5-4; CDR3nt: TGTGCCAGCAGCGCCCGTTCAAGGACTAGAGGGGAGCAGTACTTC; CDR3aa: CASSARSRTRGEQYF
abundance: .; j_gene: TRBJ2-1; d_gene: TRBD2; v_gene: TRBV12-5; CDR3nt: TGTGCTAGTGGTTTGCCAACTAGCGGGAGGCTTAATGAGCAGTTCTTC; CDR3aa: CASGLPTSGRLNEQFF
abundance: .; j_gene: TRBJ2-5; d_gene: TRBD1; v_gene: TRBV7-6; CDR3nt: TGTGCCAGCAGCTACGGGACAGGGTGGGAGACCCAGTACTTC; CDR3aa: CASSYGTGWETQYF